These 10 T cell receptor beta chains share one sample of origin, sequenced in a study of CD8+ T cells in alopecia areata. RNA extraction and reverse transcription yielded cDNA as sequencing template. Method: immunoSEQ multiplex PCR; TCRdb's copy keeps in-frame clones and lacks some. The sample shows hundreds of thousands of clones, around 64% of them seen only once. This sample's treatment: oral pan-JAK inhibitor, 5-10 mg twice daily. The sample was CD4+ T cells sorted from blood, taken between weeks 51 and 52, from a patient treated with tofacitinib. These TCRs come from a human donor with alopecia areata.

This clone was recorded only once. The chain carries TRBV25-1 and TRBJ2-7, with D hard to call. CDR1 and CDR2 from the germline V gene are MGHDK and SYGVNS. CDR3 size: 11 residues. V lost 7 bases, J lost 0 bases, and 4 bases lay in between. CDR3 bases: TGTGCCAGCAAAAGCTCCTACGAGCAGTACTTC. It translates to CASKSSYEQYF.

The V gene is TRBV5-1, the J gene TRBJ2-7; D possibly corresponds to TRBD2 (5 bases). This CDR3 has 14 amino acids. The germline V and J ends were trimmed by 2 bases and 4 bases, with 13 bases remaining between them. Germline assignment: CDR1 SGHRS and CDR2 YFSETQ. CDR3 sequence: CASSLGGSHYEQYF. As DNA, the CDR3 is TGCGCCAGCAGCTTAGGAGGATCCCATTACGAGCAGTACTTC.

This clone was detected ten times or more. Written as DNA, the CDR3 is TGTGCCAGCAGTTGGAGGGACGGGGAGAAGTATTTT. Residues: CASSWRDGEKYF. This chain links TRBV27 with TRBJ2-3, with TRBD2 as a possible D gene (6 bases). CDR1 MNHEY and CDR2 SMNVEV come from the germline V gene (reference sequence). This CDR3 contains 12 residues. V was clipped by 4 bases and J by 13 bases, with 15 bases between them.

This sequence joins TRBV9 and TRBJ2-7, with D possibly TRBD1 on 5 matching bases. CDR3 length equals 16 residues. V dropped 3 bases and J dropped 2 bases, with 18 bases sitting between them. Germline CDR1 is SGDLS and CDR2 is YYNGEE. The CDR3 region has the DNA TGTGCCAGCAGCGCCACTTCTGGGGCAGGAACCTACGAGCAGTACTTC. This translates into CASSATSGAGTYEQYF.

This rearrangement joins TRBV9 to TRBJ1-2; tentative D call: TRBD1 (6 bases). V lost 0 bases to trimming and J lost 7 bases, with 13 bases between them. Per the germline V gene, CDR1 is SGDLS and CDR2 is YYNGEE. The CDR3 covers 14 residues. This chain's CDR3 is CASSVAGQGLGYTF. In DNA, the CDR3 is TGTGCCAGCAGCGTAGCGGGGCAGGGGCTTGGCTACACCTTC.

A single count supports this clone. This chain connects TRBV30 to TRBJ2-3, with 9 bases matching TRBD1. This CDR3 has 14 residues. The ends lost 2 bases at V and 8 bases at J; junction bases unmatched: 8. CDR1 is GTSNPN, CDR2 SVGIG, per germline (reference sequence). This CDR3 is CAWSPLTGGSTQYF. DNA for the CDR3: TGTGCCTGGAGTCCCCTTACAGGGGGCAGTACGCAGTATTTT.

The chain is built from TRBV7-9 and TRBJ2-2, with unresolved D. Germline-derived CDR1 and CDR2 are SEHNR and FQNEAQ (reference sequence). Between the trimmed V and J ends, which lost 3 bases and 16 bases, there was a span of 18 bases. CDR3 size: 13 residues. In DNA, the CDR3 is TGTGCCAGCAGCTTGAACCTAGGCCTCTATACGTTTTTT. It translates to CASSLNLGLYTFF.

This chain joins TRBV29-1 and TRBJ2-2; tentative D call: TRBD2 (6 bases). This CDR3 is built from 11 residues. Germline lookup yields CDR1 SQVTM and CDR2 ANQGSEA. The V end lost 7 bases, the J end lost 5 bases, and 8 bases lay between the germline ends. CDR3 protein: CSAGGTGELFF. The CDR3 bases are TGCAGCGCCGGAGGGACCGGGGAGCTGTTTTTT.

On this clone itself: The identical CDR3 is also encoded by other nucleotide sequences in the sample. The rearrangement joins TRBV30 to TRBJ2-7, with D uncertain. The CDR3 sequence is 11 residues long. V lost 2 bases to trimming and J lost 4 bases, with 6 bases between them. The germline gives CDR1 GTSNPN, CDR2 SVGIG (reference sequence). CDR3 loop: CAWSLGYEQYF. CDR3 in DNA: TGTGCCTGGAGTCTGGGGTACGAGCAGTACTTC.

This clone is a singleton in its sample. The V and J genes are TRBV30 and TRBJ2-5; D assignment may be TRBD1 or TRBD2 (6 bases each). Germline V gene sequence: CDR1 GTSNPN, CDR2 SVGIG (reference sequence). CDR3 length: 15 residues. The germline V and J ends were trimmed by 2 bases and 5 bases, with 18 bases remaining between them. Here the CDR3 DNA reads TGTGCCTGGAGTCATACTACGGGGGCGGGGGAGACCCAGTACTTC. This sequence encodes CAWSHTTGAGETQYF.